This TCR beta chain was documented in a study of T cells in Graves' hyperthyroidism and ophthalmopathy. Authors of the study amplified TCR beta CDR3 regions from RNA transcripts. Primed by the HTBI set, a first-round RT-PCR was run on the TCR CDR3. TCRdb re-called the multiplex PCR reads with MiXCR, one entry per CDR3 protein. Of fewer than 500,000 distinct CDR3 sequences listed, roughly 12% are singletons. Diagnosis rested on symptoms, serum thyroxine and TRAb, thyroid ultrasound, and orbital computed tomography. The sample of blood was obtained at first hyperthyroidism diagnosis (before any ophthalmopathy symptoms). Germline V CDR1 and CDR2: LGHDT, YNNKEL (reference sequence). CDR3 size: 14 residues. Trimming at V came to 4 bases and at J to 6 bases, leaving 6 bases not matched to a gene.

The TCR comes from a young man with Graves' hyperthyroidism that later progressed to Graves' ophthalmopathy. J is TRBJ2-7 and V is TRBV3-1; TRBD2 agrees at 10 bases. The source material was blood. The CDR3 nucleotides read TGTGCCAGCAGCCCCACTAGCGGGGTAGGCGAGCAGTACTTC. This gives the protein CASSPTSGVGEQYF.